The present T cell receptor beta chain was sequenced within a study of blood T cell repertoires in COVID-19. Study overall: Samples taken during acute and convalescent COVID-19 were collected in the United States, Italy and Spain. PBMCs, B-cell-depleted T cells, or T cells provided the cDNA or gDNA that made up the material.

In the source study's methods: Researchers report that nucleated cell counts were estimated from reference gene primer amplification. Measured with immunoSEQ multiplex PCR; TCRdb has only the in-frame clones, and not every one. V and J calls and clone size are those listed in that table; D and trimming were worked out from the DNA. The sample yields about 49,000 clones, about 85% seen once. Germline values: CDR1 LGHDT, CDR2 YNNKEL (reference sequence). This CDR3 spans 14 amino acids. V trimming: 2 bases; J trimming: 7 bases; junction bases outside the gene matches: 7. J is TRBJ1-2 and V is TRBV3-1 (or the pseudogene TRBV3-2); TRBD1 agrees at 7 bases. This clonotype originated in a human donor in a cohort sampled during active COVID-19. The sample taken for sequencing was peripheral blood. CDR3 residues: CASSQRARGAGYTF. CDR3 bases: TGTGCCAGCAGCCAACGGGCCAGGGGGGCTGGCTACACCTTC.